This T cell receptor beta chain derives from a study of vaccination effects on CD4 cells after COVID-19. Viral peptide pools were used in the ViraFEST assay to expand antigen-specific CD4+ T cells, and sequencing came afterward. Following 10 days of culture, CD4+ T cells were isolated. Two-dose vaccination with either BNT162b2 or mRNA-1273 was given to the participants. After over 1.5 million PBMC were placed in each well, they were cultured with 10 IU/ml IL-2 and roughly 10 ug/ml peptides. TCRdb's table, derived via immunoSEQ multiplex PCR, lists solely in-frame clones and lacks some. The sample lists about 46,000 clones, about 74% occurring once. Worth noting for this clone: Its antigen is currently unknown.

The germline CDR1 and CDR2 sequences are MNHEY and SVGAGI. Losses at the gene ends were 6 bases for V and 4 bases for J; bases not matched to a gene: 6. There are 15 residues in the CDR3. J is TRBJ2-6 and V is TRBV6-5; the match to TRBD1 covers 7 bases. The source material was CD4+ T cells from PBMCs cultured with HCoV-OC43 spike peptides, sampled after COVID-19 vaccination. As for subset: HCoV-OC43 spike overlapping peptide pool stimulation. This receptor was obtained from a human donor who received a COVID-19 vaccine. CDR3 sequence: CASSPQGLGANVLTF. In DNA form, the CDR3 reads TGTGCCAGCAGCCCACAGGGGTTGGGGGCCAACGTCCTGACTTTC.